This T cell receptor beta chain was profiled in a study of shared clonotypes between healthy human individuals. Naive CD8 cells comprised CD45RO-negative, CCR7-positively selected cells, excluding terminally differentiated effector memory CD45RA+ cells. Generated by immunoSEQ multiplex PCR, the TCRdb table keeps only in-frame clones and is missing some. The data hold nearly 2 million clones, with approximately 94% observed a single time. Trimming stripped 4 bases from V and 3 bases from J, with 13 bases between. Germline V gene lookup returns CDR1 MNHEY and CDR2 SMNVEV (reference sequence). The CDR3 covers 14 residues.

The receptor comes from a man aged 18 to 29 in good health. The chain has TRBV27 and TRBJ2-7, with a possible D match to TRBD2 (6 bases). Sequenced sample: naive CD8+ T cells sorted from blood. CDR3 in DNA: TGTGCCAGCAGTTCCCACGGGGGATACTACGAGCAGTACTTC. Its protein product is CASSSHGGYYEQYF.